These T cell receptor beta chains were read from a single sample in a study of human T cells and chemical hapten exposure. TCRdb independently ran MiXCR on the reads; one entry per CDR3 protein. This table holds about 120,000 distinct CDR3 sequences, approximately 9% found once. Sequenced: whole blood. The receptor source for this set is a human donor in good health. Some clones in this sample may be carry-over from other donors' samples. Both conserved end residues are part of each CDR3. Fields, in order: D gene, clone size, J gene, V gene, CDR3 protein, CDR3 DNA. D genes are given only for firm matches. Clone sizes are given selectively: once, few, many, or a class where the clone is expanded.

NA | NA | TRBJ1-1 | TRBV12-3/TRBV12-4 | CASSPPGPNTEAFF | TGTGCCAGCAGCCCACCGGGACCGAACACTGAAGCTTTCTTT
NA | NA | TRBJ2-1 | TRBV24-1 | CATSDQDSSYNEQFF | TGTGCCACCAGTGATCAGGACAGTTCCTACAATGAGCAGTTCTTC
TRBD1 | many | TRBJ1-1 | TRBV7-9 | CASSIGQAGTEAFF | TGTGCCAGCAGCATCGGACAGGCGGGTACTGAAGCTTTCTTT
TRBD2 | many | TRBJ2-3 | TRBV12-3/TRBV12-4 | CASYPGGRVADTQYF | TGTGCCAGTTACCCTGGCGGGAGGGTCGCAGATACGCAGTATTTT
TRBD1 | few | TRBJ2-1 | TRBV6-2/TRBV6-3 | CASEDRGLYNEQFF | TGTGCCAGCGAGGACAGGGGTCTCTACAATGAGCAGTTCTTC
NA | many | TRBJ1-1 | TRBV6-6 | CASKQGLNTEAFF | TGTGCCAGCAAACAGGGCTTGAACACTGAAGCTTTCTTT
NA | NA | TRBJ2-7 | TRBV20-1 | CSAILVRGAYEQYF | TGCAGTGCTATACTAGTGCGGGGCGCCTACGAGCAGTACTTC
TRBD2 | many | TRBJ2-1 | TRBV20-1 | CSARGLAGDEQFF | TGCAGTGCTAGGGGGCTAGCGGGAGATGAGCAGTTCTTC
NA | many | TRBJ2-2 | TRBV15 | CATSKRGGFTGELFF | TGTGCCACCAGCAAGCGAGGGGGATTCACCGGGGAGCTGTTTTTT
NA | NA | TRBJ1-2 | TRBV12-3/TRBV12-4 | CASTGQIGYTF | TGTGCCAGCACTGGACAGATTGGCTACACCTTC
NA | many | TRBJ1-3 | TRBV12-3/TRBV12-4 | CASSLRGSGNTIYF | TGTGCCAGCAGTTTAAGGGGGTCTGGAAACACCATATATTTT
NA | few | TRBJ1-5 | TRBV19 | CASGTNQPQHF | TGTGCCAGTGGGACCAATCAGCCCCAGCATTTT
NA | NA | TRBJ2-7 | TRBV7-2 | CASSVTGQGWEQYF | TGTGCCAGCAGCGTTACGGGCCAGGGTTGGGAGCAGTACTTC
NA | few | TRBJ2-6 | TRBV18 | CASSPPGSGWTSGANVLTF | TGTGCCAGCTCACCACCGGGGTCCGGGTGGACTTCTGGGGCCAACGTCCTGACTTTC
TRBD1 | NA | TRBJ2-1 | TRBV7-3 | CASSPVGQGAADEQFF | TGTGCCAGCAGCCCGGTAGGACAGGGGGCTGCGGATGAGCAGTTCTTC
NA | NA | TRBJ2-1 | TRBV27 | CASSPRDSSRSYNEQFF | TGTGCCAGCAGTCCCCGGGACTCTTCCCGATCCTACAATGAGCAGTTCTTC
TRBD2 | NA | TRBJ2-7 | TRBV29-1 | CSVAGGSPYEQYF | TGCAGCGTTGCGGGCGGGAGCCCCTACGAGCAGTACTTC
TRBD2 | NA | TRBJ2-1 | TRBV11-2 | CASSLVPSGGAYNEQFF | TGTGCCAGCAGCTTAGTGCCTAGCGGGGGCGCCTACAATGAGCAGTTCTTC
NA | few | TRBJ1-6 | TRBV27 | CASSLTQGPNSPLHF | TGTGCCAGCAGTTTGACCCAGGGGCCTAATTCACCCCTCCACTTT
TRBD2 | few | TRBJ2-3 | TRBV5-1 | CASSLTSGSFDTQYF | TGCGCCAGCAGCCTGACTAGCGGGAGTTTTGATACGCAGTATTTT
NA | many | TRBJ1-5 | TRBV11-2 | CASSSENQPQHF | TGTGCCAGCAGCTCAGAAAATCAGCCCCAGCATTTT
TRBD2 | few | TRBJ2-1 | TRBV4-1 | CASSQSSGRNSYNEQFF | TGCGCCAGCAGCCAGTCTAGCGGGAGGAACTCCTACAATGAGCAGTTCTTC
TRBD2 | many | TRBJ2-5 | TRBV2 | CASRTSGSETQYF | TGTGCCAGTCGGACTAGCGGGAGTGAGACCCAGTACTTC
TRBD2 | few | TRBJ2-1 | TRBV10-3 | CAIRPSGNEQFF | TGTGCCATCAGACCTAGCGGCAATGAGCAGTTCTTC
TRBD1 | NA | TRBJ1-2 | TRBV5-1 | CASSLRQGVGDGYTF | TGCGCCAGCAGTTTACGACAGGGCGTTGGCGATGGCTACACCTTC
TRBD2 | many | TRBJ2-3 | TRBV5-1 | CASSTNRLAGDTDTQYF | TGCGCCAGCAGCACGAATCGATTAGCGGGAGATACAGATACGCAGTATTTT
TRBD1 | NA | TRBJ2-1 | TRBV19 | CASSFRQGATYNEQFF | TGTGCCAGTAGTTTCCGACAGGGGGCGACCTACAATGAGCAGTTCTTC